The present T cell receptor beta chain was sequenced within a study of beta chain features in type 1 diabetes. Whole-study results and caveats: Overrepresentation of cells with high TCR expression could result from cDNA sequencing. Shorter TCRB CDR3s, moderately but significantly so, were found in Type 1 diabetes patients in all four CD4+ subsets.

The V gene's germline CDR1 is SNHLY and CDR2 FYNNEI. CDR3 length: 15 amino acids. Trimming shortened V by 6 bases and J by 3 bases, and 12 bases separated the two germline ends. The isolated RNA, all of it, was reverse transcribed, so expressed TCRB transcripts were what got sequenced. Libraries were prepared by immunoSEQ multiplex PCR; TCRdb keeps only in-frame clonotypes and omits some of them. The repertoire holds around 600,000 clones, with around 12% as singletons. For this clone: No antigen is known for it.

Purity exceeded 95% in all sorted populations. The sequenced material came from naive CD4+ T cells from blood. The source is a man aged 25-40 years with type 1 diabetes. V usage is TRBV2 and J usage is TRBJ2-6; a possible D gene is TRBD1 (6 bases). The CDR3 bases are TGTGCCAGCAGCGCCAGGGGAGTTGGGGCCAACGTCCTGACTTTC. Translated, it gives CASSARGVGANVLTF.